This is a list of T cell receptor beta chains from one sample in a study of regulatory T cells in long-lasting Graves disease. MiXCR was run by TCRdb on the multiplex PCR reads, yielding one entry per CDR3 protein. The sample includes a few hundred thousand distinct CDR3 sequences, 15% of them seen just once. These sequences were also reported in another study, on T cells in Graves' hyperthyroidism and ophthalmopathy.

Sample: peripheral blood mononuclear cells (PBMCs), taken at new diagnosis, from a patient treated with antithyroid drugs. The receptors shown here come from a woman aged 40 to 55 with Graves disease. CDR3s include the opening cysteine and the closing phenylalanine or tryptophan. D genes are given only for firm matches. Not every row has a clone size; where given, it reads once, few, many or a size class.

DNA: TGTGCCAGCAGCCCGGGGGACGTGGCCTACAATGAGCAGTTCTTC
CDR3: CASSPGDVAYNEQFF
J: TRBJ2-1
V: TRBV7-9
size: .
D: .

DNA: TGTGCCAGTAGATTGGGGACAGGTCAATCCTACACCGGGGAGCTGTTTTTT
CDR3: CASRLGTGQSYTGELFF
J: TRBJ2-2
V: TRBV19
size: few
D: TRBD1

DNA: TGCAGTGCTAGAGGGGTATGGGGCGAGACCCAGTACTTC
CDR3: CSARGVWGETQYF
J: TRBJ2-5
V: TRBV20-1
size: many
D: .

DNA: TGTGCCAGTAGTCCCGGGACTAGCGAATCCTACGAGCAGTACTTC
CDR3: CASSPGTSESYEQYF
J: TRBJ2-7
V: TRBV19
size: many
D: TRBD2

DNA: TGTGCCAGCAGTGTGGAGTCATGGACTGAAGCTTTCTTT
CDR3: CASSVESWTEAFF
J: TRBJ1-1
V: TRBV6-4
size: .
D: .

DNA: TGTGCCAGCAGGAGCGGGACAGGGGATACGCAGTATTTT
CDR3: CASRSGTGDTQYF
J: TRBJ2-3
V: TRBV2
size: many
D: TRBD1

DNA: TGCAGTGCCTCTACCGGGACTAGCGGGAGAAATGAGCAGTTCTTC
CDR3: CSASTGTSGRNEQFF
J: TRBJ2-1
V: TRBV20-1
size: many
D: TRBD2

DNA: TGTGCCAGCAGTGCACGGACAGGGAGGACTGAAGCTTTCTTT
CDR3: CASSARTGRTEAFF
J: TRBJ1-1
V: TRBV12-3/TRBV12-4
size: many
D: TRBD1

DNA: TGTGCCAGCAGCTTGACTAGCGGGAGTTTAGGAAGATTCGGGCAGTACTTC
CDR3: CASSLTSGSLGRFGQYF
J: TRBJ2-7
V: TRBV7-2
size: few
D: TRBD2

DNA: TGTGCCAGCAGGGTATTAGAGACCCAGTACTTC
CDR3: CASRVLETQYF
J: TRBJ2-5
V: TRBV6-2/TRBV6-3
size: many
D: .

DNA: TGTGCCAGCAGCTTAGCCGGACTAGCGGAGGTGGGCACAGATACGCAGTATTTT
CDR3: CASSLAGLAEVGTDTQYF
J: TRBJ2-3
V: TRBV7-9
size: .
D: TRBD2

DNA: TGTGCCAGCAATAAAGCGGGAGGCACAGATACGCAGTATTTT
CDR3: CASNKAGGTDTQYF
J: TRBJ2-3
V: TRBV12-3/TRBV12-4
size: many
D: TRBD2

DNA: TGTGCCATCAGTGGGGGAGGGGACTACTGGAACAATGAGCAGTTCTTC
CDR3: CAISGGGDYWNNEQFF
J: TRBJ2-1
V: TRBV10-3
size: few
D: TRBD2

DNA: TGTGCCAGTAGTATAGATGGATTCGCGAACACTGAAGCTTTCTTT
CDR3: CASSIDGFANTEAFF
J: TRBJ1-1
V: TRBV19
size: many
D: .

DNA: TGTGCCAGCAGTTTTCGGCTAGCGGGAGAAGTCGAGCAGTACTTC
CDR3: CASSFRLAGEVEQYF
J: TRBJ2-7
V: TRBV12-3/TRBV12-4
size: many
D: TRBD2

DNA: TGCAGTGCTAGAGACCCCGGGGGCGGGAGAGCTTACGAGCAGTACTTC
CDR3: CSARDPGGGRAYEQYF
J: TRBJ2-7
V: TRBV20-1
size: .
D: .

DNA: TGCAGCGTTGAAGGGACCGTGGGCGGCTACACCTTC
CDR3: CSVEGTVGGYTF
J: TRBJ1-2
V: TRBV29-1
size: many
D: .

DNA: TGTGCCAGCAGCCCGCGGGAAAGCTCCTACAATGAGCAGTTCTTC
CDR3: CASSPRESSYNEQFF
J: TRBJ2-1
V: TRBV18
size: many
D: .

DNA: TGTGCCAGCAGTGACATACGGGCAGGGGGAGAGACCCAGTACTTC
CDR3: CASSDIRAGGETQYF
J: TRBJ2-5
V: TRBV2
size: many
D: TRBD1

DNA: TGTGCCATCAGTGTAACAGCGGTCGATGAGCAGTTCTTC
CDR3: CAISVTAVDEQFF
J: TRBJ2-1
V: TRBV10-3
size: many
D: .

DNA: TGTGCCAGCAGAGGGACTAGCGGGAGGTTAGATACGCAGTATTTT
CDR3: CASRGTSGRLDTQYF
J: TRBJ2-3
V: TRBV2
size: many
D: TRBD2

DNA: TGTGCCAGTAGCGTGGGGGATCCAGATACGCAGTATTTT
CDR3: CASSVGDPDTQYF
J: TRBJ2-3
V: TRBV19
size: few
D: .

DNA: TGTGCCAGCAGCCTCACCCGCTCTGGAAACACCATATATTTT
CDR3: CASSLTRSGNTIYF
J: TRBJ1-3
V: TRBV7-2
size: many
D: .

DNA: TGTGCTAGTGCCATTGGGTCTTACCCGAGCAGCGAGCAGTACTTC
CDR3: CASAIGSYPSSEQYF
J: TRBJ2-7
V: TRBV12-5
size: few
D: .

DNA: TGTGCCATCAGTGAGGGGTGGACTAGCGGGACGAACACCGGGGAGCTGTTTTTT
CDR3: CAISEGWTSGTNTGELFF
J: TRBJ2-2
V: TRBV10-3
size: many
D: TRBD2

DNA: TGTGCCAGCAGCCAATGGACCGTGAGAGTTAATTCACCCCTCCACTTT
CDR3: CASSQWTVRVNSPLHF
J: TRBJ1-6
V: TRBV3-1
size: few
D: .

DNA: TGCAGTGCTAGAGTTGTAGGGGGGGGGAATGAGCAGTTCTTC
CDR3: CSARVVGGGNEQFF
J: TRBJ2-1
V: TRBV20-1
size: few
D: .

DNA: TGTGCCAGCAGTTTCAGACGGTGGATGAACACTGAAGCTTTCTTT
CDR3: CASSFRRWMNTEAFF
J: TRBJ1-1
V: TRBV12-3/TRBV12-4
size: many
D: .

DNA: TGCGCCAGCTCTGACAACTACAATGAGCAGTTCTTC
CDR3: CASSDNYNEQFF
J: TRBJ2-1
V: TRBV5-1
size: many
D: .

DNA: TGTGCCAGCAGAACCGGGACAGGGGGGGGGTGGTCCTACAATGAGCAGTTCTTC
CDR3: CASRTGTGGGWSYNEQFF
J: TRBJ2-1
V: TRBV6-1
size: .
D: TRBD1

DNA: TGTGCCAGCAGACATAGCGGGAGCGCGTCCTACGAGCAGTACTTC
CDR3: CASRHSGSASYEQYF
J: TRBJ2-7
V: TRBV28
size: many
D: TRBD2

DNA: TGTGCCAGCAGCTCAGCGGGCAATTCCTACAATGAGCAGTTCTTC
CDR3: CASSSAGNSYNEQFF
J: TRBJ2-1
V: TRBV11-2
size: many
D: .

DNA: TGTGCCAGCACCCCAAGCGTTGGGCAGTCCTACAATGAGCAGTTCTTC
CDR3: CASTPSVGQSYNEQFF
J: TRBJ2-1
V: TRBV7-9
size: many
D: .

DNA: TGTGCCAGCAGCGGGACAGCTAATTCACCCCTCCACTTT
CDR3: CASSGTANSPLHF
J: TRBJ1-6
V: TRBV11-2
size: many
D: TRBD1

DNA: TGTGCCACCAGTGATTTGGGACTAGCGGGGGACAGGGAGACCCAGTACTTC
CDR3: CATSDLGLAGDRETQYF
J: TRBJ2-5
V: TRBV24-1
size: many
D: TRBD2

DNA: TGTGCCTGGAGAGGACAGGGGAGCACCGGGGAGCTGTTTTTT
CDR3: CAWRGQGSTGELFF
J: TRBJ2-2
V: TRBV30
size: few
D: TRBD1

DNA: TGTGCCAGCAGCCAAGGAGGGGGGGCCTACAATGAGCAGTTCTTC
CDR3: CASSQGGGAYNEQFF
J: TRBJ2-1
V: TRBV3-1
size: many
D: .

DNA: TGCAGTGCTAGAGCCGGCGGGGCCAACGTCCTGACTTTC
CDR3: CSARAGGANVLTF
J: TRBJ2-6
V: TRBV20-1
size: few
D: .

DNA: TGCAGTGCTTGGGACAGGGGGCTCGAGACCCAGTACTTC
CDR3: CSAWDRGLETQYF
J: TRBJ2-5
V: TRBV20-1
size: many
D: TRBD1

DNA: TGTGCCAGCAGCCTACGAGTGGGCACAGATACGCAGTATTTT
CDR3: CASSLRVGTDTQYF
J: TRBJ2-3
V: TRBV5-6
size: few
D: .

DNA: TGTGCCACCAGCCTGACTAGCGGGAGTTCCTACGAGCAGTACTTC
CDR3: CATSLTSGSSYEQYF
J: TRBJ2-7
V: TRBV15
size: .
D: TRBD2

DNA: TGTGCCAGCAGCCCTATTAGCGGGAGCGTCTACGAGCAGTACTTC
CDR3: CASSPISGSVYEQYF
J: TRBJ2-7
V: TRBV5-6
size: many
D: TRBD2

DNA: TGCAGTGCTAGAGAGGATCGAGGATATGGCTACACCTTC
CDR3: CSAREDRGYGYTF
J: TRBJ1-2
V: TRBV20-1
size: .
D: .

DNA: TGTGCCAGCAGTTTAGTTCAGTCACACCAAGAGACCCAGTACTTC
CDR3: CASSLVQSHQETQYF
J: TRBJ2-5
V: TRBV28
size: many
D: .

DNA: TGTGCCAGCAGCTTAGGGGACAGGGGGCTTAGAAATGAGCAGTTCTTC
CDR3: CASSLGDRGLRNEQFF
J: TRBJ2-1
V: TRBV7-2
size: many
D: TRBD1

DNA: TGTGCCAGCAGTCACCTAGCAGAGCTCAACTACGAGCAGTACTTC
CDR3: CASSHLAELNYEQYF
J: TRBJ2-7
V: TRBV12-3/TRBV12-4
size: many
D: .

DNA: TGTGCCAGCAGTTACCTTACGACCAGGACTCCTATGAACACTGAAGCTTTCTTT
CDR3: CASSYLTTRTPMNTEAFF
J: TRBJ1-1
V: TRBV6-5
size: many
D: .

DNA: TGCGCCAGCAGCTCAGCGAACTATGACAGGGCCGGGGAGTATGGCTACACCTTC
CDR3: CASSSANYDRAGEYGYTF
J: TRBJ1-2
V: TRBV5-1
size: many
D: TRBD1

DNA: TGTGCCAGCAGTCCCGGGACAGGGGGTGCGACCGGGGAGCTGTTTTTT
CDR3: CASSPGTGGATGELFF
J: TRBJ2-2
V: TRBV27
size: .
D: TRBD1

DNA: TGTGCCAGTAGTATAAGGAGCTCTAATGAAAAACTGTTTTTT
CDR3: CASSIRSSNEKLFF
J: TRBJ1-4
V: TRBV19
size: many
D: .

DNA: TGTGCCAGCAGCGTGTGGGCAGAACCGACGGGGGAGCAGTACTTC
CDR3: CASSVWAEPTGEQYF
J: TRBJ2-7
V: TRBV9
size: few
D: .

DNA: TGTGCCAGTGGGACGGCGAATTCACCCCTCCACTTT
CDR3: CASGTANSPLHF
J: TRBJ1-6
V: TRBV9
size: .
D: .

DNA: TGCGCCAGCAGCCAAGACAGGCTTAATGAAAAACTGTTTTTT
CDR3: CASSQDRLNEKLFF
J: TRBJ1-4
V: TRBV4-1
size: .
D: .

DNA: TGTGCCAGCAGTTCCCCACGGGGGAGGGATACGCAGTATTTT
CDR3: CASSSPRGRDTQYF
J: TRBJ2-3
V: TRBV11-2
size: .
D: .

DNA: TGTGCCAGCAGAGCAGGGCCATGGGGTGGCTACACCTTC
CDR3: CASRAGPWGGYTF
J: TRBJ1-2
V: TRBV28
size: .
D: .